This T cell receptor (beta chain) was captured by sequencing in a study of a mutant IDH1 vaccine in newly diagnosed glioma. Overall study: Vaccine dosing followed radiotherapy by 4-6 weeks, or accompanied temozolomide cycles.

Specified time point: week 11, during vaccination. Vaccine doses each comprised 300 ug of mutant IDH1 20-mer peptide, with topical imiquimod. Concerning this clone: What it binds is unknown.

Data came from immunoSEQ multiplex PCR; TCRdb stores just in-frame clones and leaves some out. The sample lists about 62,000 clones; around 91% were seen once. CDR1 is SGHRS and CDR2 is YFSETQ in the germline V gene. Trimming left V 3 bases short and J 4 bases short, with 10 bases between. There are 14 residues in the CDR3. The receptor was isolated from a man aged 40-49 years with glioma. The chain is built from TRBV5-1 and TRBJ1-4, with D possibly being TRBD1 (5 bases). The sequencing used PBMCs, collected from a glioma patient whose treatment included an IDH1 peptide vaccine. In DNA form, the CDR3 reads TGCGCCAGCAGCTCTGGGACCGTTAATGAAAAACTGTTTTTT. Translated, it gives CASSSGTVNEKLFF. Combining the CDR3 with reference TRBV5-1 and TRBJ1-4 gives the whole variable domain KAGVTQTPRYLIKTRGQQVTLSCSPISGHRSVSWYQQTPGQGLQFLFEYFSETQRNKGNFPGRFSGRQFSNSRSEMNVSTLELGDSALYLCASSSGTVNEKLFFGSGTQLSVL.